Listed below are T cell receptor beta chains from one sample, sequenced in a study of T cells in Graves' hyperthyroidism and ophthalmopathy. TCRdb fed the multiplex PCR reads into MiXCR, producing one record per CDR3 protein. The sample has hundreds of thousands of distinct CDR3 sequences, roughly 20% seen once; the top ten hold around a third. Sequences were obtained from blood. All receptors come from a man under 40 with Graves' ophthalmopathy. The CDR3 runs from the conserved cysteine through the conserved F or W. The D gene is left open where the match is weak. Clone size is shown for a subset of rows, as once, few, many or a class of expanded clone.

D: TRBD2; J: TRBJ2-3; size: many; V: TRBV28; DNA: TGTGCCAGCAGTTTTTACGCGGGAGGGGGAAAAGATACGCAGTATTTT; CDR3: CASSFYAGGGKDTQYF
D: .; J: TRBJ1-3; size: many; V: TRBV10-3; DNA: TGTGCCATCAGTGCCTCGGGGAGGTCTGGAAACACCATATATTTT; CDR3: CAISASGRSGNTIYF
D: .; J: TRBJ2-7; size: few; V: TRBV7-8; DNA: TGTGCCAGCACTAGAGATAATTACGAGCAGTACTTC; CDR3: CASTRDNYEQYF
D: .; J: TRBJ2-7; size: few; V: TRBV20-1; DNA: TGCAGTGCTCCTGACGCGGGACAGACGTCCTACGAGCAGTACTTC; CDR3: CSAPDAGQTSYEQYF
D: .; J: TRBJ2-1; size: few; V: TRBV20-1; DNA: TGCAGTGCTCTCCGTAGGGAGGTTTCCTACAATGAGCAGTTCTTC; CDR3: CSALRREVSYNEQFF
D: TRBD1; J: TRBJ1-4; size: .; V: TRBV4-2; DNA: TGTGCCAGCAGCCAAGATTTGGACAGGGGCAGGAATGAAAAACTGTTTTTT; CDR3: CASSQDLDRGRNEKLFF
D: TRBD1; J: TRBJ1-1; size: many; V: TRBV3-1; DNA: TGTGCCAGCAGCCACGGACAGGGAGGAATTGAAGCTTTCTTT; CDR3: CASSHGQGGIEAFF
D: .; J: TRBJ1-1; size: many; V: TRBV6-6; DNA: TGTGCCAGCAGTTACTCGAAGGGTAGAGGGACTGAAGCTTTCTTT; CDR3: CASSYSKGRGTEAFF
D: TRBD2; J: TRBJ2-3; size: few; V: TRBV5-6; DNA: TGTGCCAGCAGCTTGGATGGACTAGCGGGAGTCACAGATACGCAGTATTTT; CDR3: CASSLDGLAGVTDTQYF
D: .; J: TRBJ2-1; size: few; V: TRBV10-1; DNA: TGCGCCAGCAGTGAGTCGTCCAGAGCCTCCTACAATGAGCAGTTCTTC; CDR3: CASSESSRASYNEQFF
D: .; J: TRBJ2-5; size: many; V: TRBV28; DNA: TGTGCCAGCAGTACTCGGGTCCTCGGGCTTTACACGGAAGAGACCCAGTACTTC; CDR3: CASSTRVLGLYTEETQYF
D: .; J: TRBJ1-5; size: few; V: TRBV19; DNA: TGTGCCAGTAGCCCTGCCCCATATAGCAATCAGCCCCAGCATTTT; CDR3: CASSPAPYSNQPQHF
D: .; J: TRBJ2-1; size: .; V: TRBV15; DNA: TGTGCCACCAGCAGAGATAGGGGGGTGGGGCGCGAGCAGTTCTTC; CDR3: CATSRDRGVGREQFF
D: .; J: TRBJ1-2; size: .; V: TRBV6-1; DNA: TGTGCCAGCAGATCCCAGGGAGTGGGTGGCTACACCTTC; CDR3: CASRSQGVGGYTF
D: TRBD1; J: TRBJ1-6; size: .; V: TRBV20-1; DNA: TGCAGTGCTAGAGACCGGACAGGGTTTTCACCCCTCCACTTT; CDR3: CSARDRTGFSPLHF
D: .; J: TRBJ2-1; size: many; V: TRBV6-1; DNA: TGTGCCAGCAGTGAACTCGGGCGCTCCTACAATGAGCAGTTCTTC; CDR3: CASSELGRSYNEQFF
D: .; J: TRBJ1-6; size: .; V: TRBV12-3/TRBV12-4; DNA: TGTGCCAGCAGTTTTGAGGGCCATTCGGGATCACCCCTCCACTTT; CDR3: CASSFEGHSGSPLHF
D: TRBD1; J: TRBJ1-5; size: few; V: TRBV6-1; DNA: TGTGCCAGCAGGGGACAGGCAAATCAGCCCCAGCATTTT; CDR3: CASRGQANQPQHF
D: .; J: TRBJ2-2; size: .; V: TRBV6-1; DNA: TGTGCCATCCAGGATTACACCGGGGAGCTGTTTTTT; CDR3: CAIQDYTGELFF
D: .; J: TRBJ2-1; size: .; V: TRBV27; DNA: TGTGCCAGCAGTTTGACGGATGGCAATGAGCAGTTCTTC; CDR3: CASSLTDGNEQFF
D: TRBD1; J: TRBJ2-7; size: .; V: TRBV7-9; DNA: TGTGCCAGCAGCTGGGACAGGGGGGAACCAGGGGATTACGAGCAGTACTTC; CDR3: CASSWDRGEPGDYEQYF
D: .; J: TRBJ2-5; size: few; V: TRBV3-1; DNA: TGTGCCAGCCTAATGGGGGTCGTGGGGACCCAGTACTTC; CDR3: CASLMGVVGTQYF
D: .; J: TRBJ2-4; size: many; V: TRBV28; DNA: TGTGCCAGCAGCCCCCTAATGGGTCCTGGGGACATTCAGTACTTC; CDR3: CASSPLMGPGDIQYF
D: .; J: TRBJ2-1; size: few; V: TRBV5-8; DNA: TGTGCCAGCAGCTACCCGGGACTCATATCCCCAAATGAGCAGTTCTTC; CDR3: CASSYPGLISPNEQFF
D: .; J: TRBJ1-1; size: few; V: TRBV25-1; DNA: TGTGCCAGCAGAGACAGAAACACTGAAGCTTTCTTT; CDR3: CASRDRNTEAFF
D: TRBD2; J: TRBJ2-1; size: .; V: TRBV7-3; DNA: TGTGCCAGTGGCCGGCGGGAGTTAAGTGGGCAGTTCTTC; CDR3: CASGRRELSGQFF
D: .; J: TRBJ2-1; size: .; V: TRBV27; DNA: TGTGCCAGCAGTTTAAATCGGGGAGCGGTAGGAGGGAATGAGCAGTTCTTC; CDR3: CASSLNRGAVGGNEQFF
D: .; J: TRBJ2-1; size: few; V: TRBV20-1; DNA: TGCAGTGCTAGACAGGGCGAGCTGCAGTTCTTC; CDR3: CSARQGELQFF
D: .; J: TRBJ1-1; size: many; V: TRBV14; DNA: TGTGCCAGCAGCCAGTGGGGAAGCAACACTGAAGCTTTCTTT; CDR3: CASSQWGSNTEAFF
D: TRBD1; J: TRBJ1-3; size: .; V: TRBV2; DNA: TGTGCCAGCAGCGACAGGGGTACTGGAAACACCATATATTTT; CDR3: CASSDRGTGNTIYF
D: TRBD1; J: TRBJ2-7; size: many; V: TRBV7-8; DNA: TGTGCCAGCAGCCTGAGAGGGGACAGGGGAAGCTACGAGCAGTACTTC; CDR3: CASSLRGDRGSYEQYF
D: .; J: TRBJ2-3; size: few; V: TRBV3-1; DNA: TGTGCCAGCAGCCCGGCGGTGGAAGGTTTGAATACGCAGTATTTT; CDR3: CASSPAVEGLNTQYF
D: .; J: TRBJ1-1; size: .; V: TRBV5-1; DNA: TGCGCCAGCAGCTCCTCCGGGACGCAAGCTTTCTTT; CDR3: CASSSSGTQAFF
D: .; J: TRBJ2-3; size: .; V: TRBV6-1; DNA: TGTGCCAGCAGCCCGCGACCTATCACAGATACGCAGTATTTT; CDR3: CASSPRPITDTQYF
D: .; J: TRBJ2-5; size: .; V: TRBV12-3/TRBV12-4; DNA: TGTGCCAGCACCCTATTCCTAACCGAGGGCCTAAGTTTAGAGACCCAGTACTTC; CDR3: CASTLFLTEGLSLETQYF
D: TRBD2; J: TRBJ2-6; size: .; V: TRBV7-9; DNA: TGTGCCAGCGTTAAGCGGGAGGGCCTTTCTGGGGCCAACGTCCTGACTTTC; CDR3: CASVKREGLSGANVLTF
D: TRBD2; J: TRBJ2-7; size: .; V: TRBV5-1; DNA: TGCGCCAGCAGCTTTACTAGCGAAAGTTTCACCTACGAGCAGTACTTC; CDR3: CASSFTSESFTYEQYF
D: .; J: TRBJ2-7; size: .; V: TRBV6-2/TRBV6-3; DNA: TGTGCCAGCAGTTACTCGATATACGGTACGTCCTACGAGCAGTACTTC; CDR3: CASSYSIYGTSYEQYF
D: .; J: TRBJ1-1; size: .; V: TRBV7-9; DNA: TGTGCCAGCAGAACAGGGCAACACGATGAAGCTTTCTTT; CDR3: CASRTGQHDEAFF
D: TRBD2; J: TRBJ2-2; size: once; V: TRBV20-1; DNA: TGCAGTGCCAGACTAGCGGGAGTTGACACCGGGGAGCTGTTTTTT; CDR3: CSARLAGVDTGELFF
D: .; J: TRBJ1-1; size: many; V: TRBV12-3/TRBV12-4; DNA: TGTGCCAGCACCCTGCGGGGGGACACTGAAGCTTTCTTT; CDR3: CASTLRGDTEAFF
D: .; J: TRBJ2-1; size: few; V: TRBV3-1; DNA: TGTGCCAGCAGCCTTCCCCCTCCCTACAATGAGCAGTTCTTC; CDR3: CASSLPPPYNEQFF
D: TRBD1; J: TRBJ1-4; size: few; V: TRBV29-1; DNA: TGCAGCGTTGCTAACGCCGGGACAGGGGACGAAGAACTGTTTTTT; CDR3: CSVANAGTGDEELFF
D: .; J: TRBJ2-1; size: few; V: TRBV4-1; DNA: TGCGCCAGCAGCCCTAGCTCTCCGGTCGATGAGCAGTTCTTC; CDR3: CASSPSSPVDEQFF
D: .; J: TRBJ1-3; size: many; V: TRBV7-2; DNA: TGTGCCAGCAGCTCCGGAAACACCATATATTTT; CDR3: CASSSGNTIYF
D: TRBD2; J: TRBJ2-1; size: many; V: TRBV7-2; DNA: TGTGCCAGCAGCTTACGAGGTAGCGGGAGTAATGAGCAGTTCTTC; CDR3: CASSLRGSGSNEQFF